A selection of T cell receptor beta chains follows, all from one sample in a study of cytomegalovirus exposure and HLA in healthy donors. Assay: immunoSEQ multiplex PCR; the TCRdb copy retains only in-frame clones and omits some. The sample has 70,000 to 95,000 clones, around 80% seen once. The sample taken for sequencing was PBMCs. The receptor set was obtained from a male donor in good health and CMV-seronegative. The CDR3 runs from the conserved cysteine through the conserved F or W. Each record gives: clone size, V gene, D gene, CDR3 length, J gene, CDR3 protein, CDR3 DNA. The D gene is left open where the match is weak. Size is stated for part of the rows, as once, few or many counts, or as a class when the clone is expanded.

clone_size: .
v_call: TRBV6-5
d_call: .
cdr3_length: 14
j_call: TRBJ1-1
cdr3_aa: CASSSPPGATEAFF
cdr3_nt: TGTGCCAGCAGTTCGCCCCCTGGGGCCACTGAAGCTTTCTTT

clone_size: .
v_call: TRBV28
d_call: TRBD1
cdr3_length: 12
j_call: TRBJ2-7
cdr3_aa: CASIGQGAEQYF
cdr3_nt: TGTGCCAGCATTGGGCAGGGGGCCGAGCAGTACTTC

clone_size: .
v_call: TRBV6-1
d_call: TRBD1
cdr3_length: 14
j_call: TRBJ1-1
cdr3_aa: CASPGQGSNTEAFF
cdr3_nt: TGTGCCAGCCCGGGACAGGGATCGAACACTGAAGCTTTCTTT

clone_size: .
v_call: TRBV6-5
d_call: .
cdr3_length: 14
j_call: TRBJ2-7
cdr3_aa: CASSDPPGTYEQYF
cdr3_nt: TGTGCCAGCAGTGATCCCCCGGGAACCTACGAGCAGTACTTC

clone_size: .
v_call: TRBV19
d_call: .
cdr3_length: 15
j_call: TRBJ2-3
cdr3_aa: CASAIFGRPSDTQYF
cdr3_nt: TGTGCCAGTGCGATTTTTGGGAGACCATCAGATACGCAGTATTTT

clone_size: .
v_call: TRBV28
d_call: TRBD1
cdr3_length: 15
j_call: TRBJ2-7
cdr3_aa: CASSLWTGLIYEQYF
cdr3_nt: TGTGCCAGCAGTCTCTGGACAGGCCTTATCTACGAGCAGTACTTC

clone_size: .
v_call: TRBV7-9
d_call: TRBD2
cdr3_length: 18
j_call: TRBJ2-1
cdr3_aa: CSSSLGGVGTSGYNEQFF
cdr3_nt: TGTTCCAGCAGCTTAGGGGGGGTCGGGACTAGCGGATACAATGAGCAGTTCTTC

clone_size: .
v_call: TRBV6-1
d_call: TRBD2
cdr3_length: 14
j_call: TRBJ2-1
cdr3_aa: CASMDGGRACEQFF
cdr3_nt: TGTGCCAGCATGGACGGCGGGAGGGCATGTGAGCAGTTCTTC

clone_size: once
v_call: TRBV6-5
d_call: TRBD2
cdr3_length: 15
j_call: TRBJ2-7
cdr3_aa: CASSYGSGRRCEQYF
cdr3_nt: TGTGCCAGCAGTTACGGTAGCGGGAGAAGGTGCGAGCAGTACTTC

clone_size: .
v_call: TRBV15
d_call: TRBD1
cdr3_length: 15
j_call: TRBJ1-5
cdr3_aa: CATSVYVQGYWPQHF
cdr3_nt: TGTGCCACCAGCGTCTATGTACAGGGGTATTGGCCCCAGCATTTT

clone_size: .
v_call: TRBV5-6
d_call: TRBD1
cdr3_length: 15
j_call: TRBJ1-4
cdr3_aa: CASSLATGLGEKLFF
cdr3_nt: TGTGCCAGCAGCCTGGCGACAGGGTTAGGGGAAAAACTGTTTTTT

clone_size: once
v_call: TRBV7-9
d_call: TRBD1
cdr3_length: 14
j_call: TRBJ1-4
cdr3_aa: CASSLGQVNEKLFF
cdr3_nt: TGTGCCAGCAGCTTGGGACAGGTTAATGAAAAACTGTTTTTT

clone_size: .
v_call: TRBV29-1
d_call: .
cdr3_length: 14
j_call: TRBJ1-1
cdr3_aa: CSAHGGSGSTEAFF
cdr3_nt: TGCAGCGCCCATGGGGGGTCTGGTAGCACTGAAGCTTTCTTT

clone_size: .
v_call: TRBV5-1
d_call: TRBD1
cdr3_length: 17
j_call: TRBJ2-6
cdr3_aa: CASSFGQGASGANVLTF
cdr3_nt: TGCGCCAGCAGTTTTGGACAGGGGGCATCGGGGGCCAACGTCCTGACTTTC

clone_size: .
v_call: TRBV9
d_call: TRBD1
cdr3_length: 14
j_call: TRBJ1-2
cdr3_aa: CASSGQGGNYGYTF
cdr3_nt: TGTGCCAGCTCCGGTCAGGGGGGTAACTATGGCTACACCTTC

clone_size: .
v_call: TRBV5-1
d_call: .
cdr3_length: 15
j_call: TRBJ2-2
cdr3_aa: CASSPMGGAAGELFF
cdr3_nt: TGCGCCAGCAGCCCAATGGGAGGCGCGGCCGGGGAGCTGTTTTTT

clone_size: .
v_call: TRBV6-1
d_call: TRBD1
cdr3_length: 14
j_call: TRBJ1-4
cdr3_aa: CASSQGQVDEKLFF
cdr3_nt: TGTGCCAGCAGCCAGGGACAGGTGGACGAAAAACTGTTTTTT

clone_size: .
v_call: TRBV7-8
d_call: .
cdr3_length: 13
j_call: TRBJ1-4
cdr3_aa: CASSLTGYEKLFF
cdr3_nt: TGTGCCAGCAGCTTAACGGGGTATGAAAAACTGTTTTTT

clone_size: .
v_call: TRBV2
d_call: TRBD2
cdr3_length: 13
j_call: TRBJ2-7
cdr3_aa: CASRRAGPPEQYF
cdr3_nt: TGTGCCAGCAGAAGAGCGGGACCACCAGAGCAGTACTTC

clone_size: .
v_call: TRBV15
d_call: .
cdr3_length: 15
j_call: TRBJ1-5
cdr3_aa: CATSRDKAFHQPQHF
cdr3_nt: TGTGCCACCAGCAGAGATAAAGCGTTTCATCAGCCCCAGCATTTT

clone_size: .
v_call: TRBV5-1
d_call: TRBD1
cdr3_length: 14
j_call: TRBJ1-4
cdr3_aa: CASSTGTGNEKLFF
cdr3_nt: TGCGCCAGCAGCACCGGGACAGGGAACGAAAAACTGTTTTTT

clone_size: .
v_call: TRBV13
d_call: TRBD1
cdr3_length: 15
j_call: TRBJ2-7
cdr3_aa: CASSLDLQGVDEQYF
cdr3_nt: TGTGCCAGCAGCTTAGACCTACAGGGGGTTGACGAGCAGTACTTC

clone_size: .
v_call: TRBV9
d_call: .
cdr3_length: 16
j_call: TRBJ2-5
cdr3_aa: CASSVDAGILQETQYF
cdr3_nt: TGTGCCAGCAGCGTAGATGCAGGGATATTGCAAGAGACCCAGTACTTC

clone_size: .
v_call: TRBV5-1
d_call: .
cdr3_length: 14
j_call: TRBJ1-1
cdr3_aa: CASSLAGTNTEAFF
cdr3_nt: TGCGCCAGCAGCTTGGCCGGGACTAACACTGAAGCTTTCTTT

clone_size: .
v_call: TRBV29-1
d_call: .
cdr3_length: 15
j_call: TRBJ1-1
cdr3_aa: CSVEHRLQFDTEAFF
cdr3_nt: TGCAGCGTTGAACACAGGTTGCAGTTTGACACTGAAGCTTTCTTT

clone_size: .
v_call: TRBV2
d_call: .
cdr3_length: 13
j_call: TRBJ2-1
cdr3_aa: CASSERWQAEQFF
cdr3_nt: TGTGCCAGCAGTGAAAGATGGCAGGCTGAGCAGTTCTTC

clone_size: few
v_call: TRBV28
d_call: .
cdr3_length: 14
j_call: TRBJ1-1
cdr3_aa: CASSPGTPNTEAFF
cdr3_nt: TGTGCCAGCAGTCCCGGGACACCGAACACTGAAGCTTTCTTT

clone_size: .
v_call: TRBV6-5
d_call: .
cdr3_length: 13
j_call: TRBJ2-5
cdr3_aa: CASSFRPRETQYF
cdr3_nt: TGTGCCAGCAGTTTTAGGCCTAGGGAGACCCAGTACTTC

clone_size: few
v_call: TRBV7-6
d_call: TRBD2
cdr3_length: 16
j_call: TRBJ2-5
cdr3_aa: CASSLMGGGAEETQYF
cdr3_nt: TGTGCCAGCAGCTTAATGGGCGGGGGGGCCGAGGAGACCCAGTACTTC

clone_size: .
v_call: TRBV5-4
d_call: .
cdr3_length: 12
j_call: TRBJ2-2
cdr3_aa: CASSSNTGELFF
cdr3_nt: TGTGCCAGCAGCTCTAACACCGGGGAGCTGTTTTTT

clone_size: .
v_call: TRBV5-1
d_call: .
cdr3_length: 14
j_call: TRBJ2-7
cdr3_aa: CASSPSRSVYEQYF
cdr3_nt: TGCGCCAGCAGCCCCAGTAGGAGCGTATACGAGCAGTACTTC

clone_size: .
v_call: TRBV4-3
d_call: .
cdr3_length: 15
j_call: TRBJ1-6
cdr3_aa: CASSQRTGYNSPLHF
cdr3_nt: TGCGCCAGCAGCCAAAGGACGGGATATAATTCACCCCTCCACTTT

clone_size: .
v_call: TRBV5-1
d_call: .
cdr3_length: 14
j_call: TRBJ2-7
cdr3_aa: CASSSSGVRGEQYF
cdr3_nt: TGCGCCAGCAGCTCGTCAGGGGTAAGAGGCGAGCAGTACTTC

clone_size: .
v_call: TRBV29-1
d_call: .
cdr3_length: 13
j_call: TRBJ1-5
cdr3_aa: CSVGTLGDQPQHF
cdr3_nt: TGCAGCGTTGGAACCCTGGGCGATCAGCCCCAGCATTTT

clone_size: .
v_call: TRBV6-6
d_call: .
cdr3_length: 14
j_call: TRBJ2-7
cdr3_aa: CASSYNRETYEQYF
cdr3_nt: TGTGCCAGCAGTTATAACAGGGAGACTTACGAGCAGTACTTC

clone_size: .
v_call: TRBV4-2
d_call: .
cdr3_length: 11
j_call: TRBJ1-1
cdr3_aa: CASSQGYLPFF
cdr3_nt: TGTGCCAGCAGCCAAGGTTACCTACCTTTCTTT

clone_size: .
v_call: TRBV6-6
d_call: .
cdr3_length: 15
j_call: TRBJ1-1
cdr3_aa: CASSYSPGLNTEAFF
cdr3_nt: TGTGCCAGCAGTTACAGTCCAGGGTTGAACACTGAAGCTTTCTTT

clone_size: .
v_call: TRBV11-2
d_call: TRBD1
cdr3_length: 13
j_call: TRBJ2-7
cdr3_aa: CASSPDRANEQYF
cdr3_nt: TGTGCCAGCAGCCCGGACAGGGCCAACGAGCAGTACTTC

clone_size: .
v_call: TRBV6-6
d_call: .
cdr3_length: 13
j_call: TRBJ2-1
cdr3_aa: CASSEIRGGEQFF
cdr3_nt: TGTGCCAGCAGCGAGATCAGGGGCGGAGAGCAGTTCTTC

clone_size: .
v_call: TRBV5-1
d_call: TRBD2
cdr3_length: 15
j_call: TRBJ2-1
cdr3_aa: CASSLSGGADNEQFF
cdr3_nt: TGCGCCAGCAGCTTGAGCGGGGGGGCTGACAATGAGCAGTTCTTC

clone_size: .
v_call: TRBV11-2
d_call: TRBD2
cdr3_length: 15
j_call: TRBJ2-5
cdr3_aa: CASSFTSGGGETQYF
cdr3_nt: TGTGCCAGCAGCTTCACTAGCGGGGGGGGAGAGACCCAGTACTTC

clone_size: .
v_call: TRBV6-5
d_call: TRBD1
cdr3_length: 14
j_call: TRBJ2-5
cdr3_aa: CASGDRGLGETQYF
cdr3_nt: TGTGCCAGCGGTGACAGGGGGTTGGGGGAGACCCAGTACTTC

clone_size: .
v_call: TRBV19
d_call: TRBD1
cdr3_length: 14
j_call: TRBJ2-5
cdr3_aa: CASSPGQGIETQYF
cdr3_nt: TGTGCCAGTAGTCCGGGACAGGGGATAGAGACCCAGTACTTC

clone_size: .
v_call: TRBV9
d_call: .
cdr3_length: 14
j_call: TRBJ1-1
cdr3_aa: CASSLDPGNTEAFF
cdr3_nt: TGTGCCAGCAGCTTAGATCCCGGGAACACTGAAGCTTTCTTT

clone_size: .
v_call: TRBV10-3
d_call: .
cdr3_length: 16
j_call: TRBJ2-3
cdr3_aa: CAISEDSSDPTDTQYF
cdr3_nt: TGTGCCATCAGTGAGGACAGCTCCGACCCGACCGATACGCAGTATTTT

clone_size: .
v_call: TRBV5-6
d_call: TRBD1
cdr3_length: 15
j_call: TRBJ1-1
cdr3_aa: CASSPGQGMTTEAFF
cdr3_nt: TGTGCCAGCAGCCCAGGACAGGGAATGACCACTGAAGCTTTCTTT

clone_size: .
v_call: TRBV10-3
d_call: .
cdr3_length: 15
j_call: TRBJ1-5
cdr3_aa: CAISDRGKGNQPQHF
cdr3_nt: TGTGCCATCAGTGACAGGGGAAAGGGCAATCAGCCCCAGCATTTT

clone_size: .
v_call: TRBV30
d_call: .
cdr3_length: 16
j_call: TRBJ1-3
cdr3_aa: CAWSVWEAASGNTIYF
cdr3_nt: TGTGCCTGGAGTGTGTGGGAGGCGGCCTCTGGAAACACCATATATTTT

clone_size: .
v_call: TRBV6-6
d_call: .
cdr3_length: 15
j_call: TRBJ1-2
cdr3_aa: CASSLDRPSNYGYTF
cdr3_nt: TGTGCCAGCAGCCTCGACAGGCCCTCTAACTATGGCTACACCTTC

clone_size: once
v_call: TRBV9
d_call: TRBD1
cdr3_length: 15
j_call: TRBJ1-6
cdr3_aa: CASSAPGTGNSPLHF
cdr3_nt: TGTGCCAGCAGCGCTCCTGGGACAGGAAATTCACCCCTCCACTTT

clone_size: .
v_call: TRBV19
d_call: .
cdr3_length: 15
j_call: TRBJ1-4
cdr3_aa: CASSIGGRGNEKLFF
cdr3_nt: TGTGCCAGCTCCATCGGGGGACGCGGAAATGAAAAACTGTTTTTT

clone_size: .
v_call: TRBV30
d_call: .
cdr3_length: 13
j_call: TRBJ1-4
cdr3_aa: CAWRTGYNEKLFF
cdr3_nt: TGTGCGTGGAGAACAGGATATAATGAAAAACTGTTTTTT

clone_size: once
v_call: TRBV7-9
d_call: .
cdr3_length: 14
j_call: TRBJ2-1
cdr3_aa: CASSLAGGASEQFF
cdr3_nt: TGTGCCAGCAGCTTAGCGGGGGGGGCGTCTGAGCAGTTCTTC

clone_size: .
v_call: TRBV10-2
d_call: TRBD2
cdr3_length: 14
j_call: TRBJ2-3
cdr3_aa: CASSAEGGRDTQYF
cdr3_nt: TGCGCCAGCAGTGCGGAGGGAGGGCGAGATACGCAGTATTTT

clone_size: .
v_call: TRBV2
d_call: TRBD2
cdr3_length: 17
j_call: TRBJ2-5
cdr3_aa: CASSERTSGGSGETQYF
cdr3_nt: TGTGCCAGCAGTGAGAGGACTAGCGGGGGGTCTGGGGAGACCCAGTACTTC

clone_size: .
v_call: TRBV5-1
d_call: .
cdr3_length: 15
j_call: TRBJ2-5
cdr3_aa: CASSLGTVFQETQYF
cdr3_nt: TGCGCCAGCAGCTTGGGGACAGTTTTTCAAGAGACCCAGTACTTC

clone_size: .
v_call: TRBV30
d_call: .
cdr3_length: 13
j_call: TRBJ1-3
cdr3_aa: CAWARGSGNTIYF
cdr3_nt: TGTGCCTGGGCGCGGGGCTCTGGAAACACCATATATTTT

clone_size: .
v_call: TRBV7-3
d_call: .
cdr3_length: 14
j_call: TRBJ2-1
cdr3_aa: CASSPGGGVNEQFF
cdr3_nt: TGTGCCAGCAGCCCTGGAGGGGGCGTGAATGAGCAGTTCTTC